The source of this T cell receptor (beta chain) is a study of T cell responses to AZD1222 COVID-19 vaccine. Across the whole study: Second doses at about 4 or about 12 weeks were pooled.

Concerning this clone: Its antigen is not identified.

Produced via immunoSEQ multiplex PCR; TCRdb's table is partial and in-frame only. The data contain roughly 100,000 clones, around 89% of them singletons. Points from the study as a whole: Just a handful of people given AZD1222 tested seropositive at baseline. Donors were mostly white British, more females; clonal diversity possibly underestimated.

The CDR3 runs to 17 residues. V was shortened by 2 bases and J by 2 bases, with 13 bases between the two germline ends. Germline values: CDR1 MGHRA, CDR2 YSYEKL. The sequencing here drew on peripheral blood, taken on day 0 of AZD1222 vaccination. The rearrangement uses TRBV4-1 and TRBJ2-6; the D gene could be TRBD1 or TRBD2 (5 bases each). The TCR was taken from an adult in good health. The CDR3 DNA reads TGCGCCAGCAGCCAATTCGGCCAGGGAGCTGGGGCCAACGTCCTGACTTTC. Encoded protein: CASSQFGQGAGANVLTF.